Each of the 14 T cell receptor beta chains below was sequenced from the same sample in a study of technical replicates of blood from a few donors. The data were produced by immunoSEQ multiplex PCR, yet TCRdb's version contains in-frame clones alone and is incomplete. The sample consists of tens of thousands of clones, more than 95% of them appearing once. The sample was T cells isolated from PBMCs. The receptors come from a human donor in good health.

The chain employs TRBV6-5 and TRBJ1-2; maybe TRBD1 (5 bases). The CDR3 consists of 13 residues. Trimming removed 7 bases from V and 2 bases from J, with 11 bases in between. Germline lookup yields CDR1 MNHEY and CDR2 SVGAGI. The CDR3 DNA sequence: TGTGCCAGCAAAGTCCGGGGGAACTATGGCTACACCTTC. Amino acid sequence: CASKVRGNYGYTF.

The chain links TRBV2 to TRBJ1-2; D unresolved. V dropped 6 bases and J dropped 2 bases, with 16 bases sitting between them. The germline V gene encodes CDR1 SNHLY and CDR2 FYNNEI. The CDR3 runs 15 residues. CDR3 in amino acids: CASREVADPNYGYTF. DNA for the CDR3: TGTGCCAGCAGGGAGGTGGCAGATCCCAACTATGGCTACACCTTC. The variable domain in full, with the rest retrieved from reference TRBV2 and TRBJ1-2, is EPEVTQTPSHQVTQMGQEVILRCVPISNHLYFYWYRQILGQKVEFLVSFYNNEISEKSEIFDDQFSVERPDGSNFTLKIRSTKLEDSAMYFCASREVADPNYGYTFGSGTRLTVV.

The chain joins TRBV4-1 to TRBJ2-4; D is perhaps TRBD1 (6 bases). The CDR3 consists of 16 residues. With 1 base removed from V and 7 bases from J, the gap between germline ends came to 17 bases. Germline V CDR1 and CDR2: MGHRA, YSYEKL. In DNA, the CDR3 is TGCGCCAGCAGCCAAGTGGCAGGGGAAGATTGGAACATTCAGTACTTC. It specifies CASSQVAGEDWNIQYF.

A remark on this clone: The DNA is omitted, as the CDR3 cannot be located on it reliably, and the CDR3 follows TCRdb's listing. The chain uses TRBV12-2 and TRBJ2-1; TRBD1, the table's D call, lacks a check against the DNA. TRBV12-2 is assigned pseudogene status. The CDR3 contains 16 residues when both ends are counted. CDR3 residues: CASRLGVGQGNNEQFF.

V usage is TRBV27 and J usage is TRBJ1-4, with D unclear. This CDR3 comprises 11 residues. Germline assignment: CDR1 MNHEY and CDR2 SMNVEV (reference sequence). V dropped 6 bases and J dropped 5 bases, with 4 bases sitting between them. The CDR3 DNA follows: TGTGCCAGCAGCAAAAATGAAAAACTGTTTTTT. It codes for CASSKNEKLFF. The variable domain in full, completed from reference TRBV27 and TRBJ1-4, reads EAQVTQNPRYLITVTGKKLTVTCSQNMNHEYMSWYRQDPGLGLRQIYYSMNVEVTDKGDVPEGYKVSRKEKRNFPLILESPSPNQTSLYFCASSKNEKLFFGSGTQLSVL.

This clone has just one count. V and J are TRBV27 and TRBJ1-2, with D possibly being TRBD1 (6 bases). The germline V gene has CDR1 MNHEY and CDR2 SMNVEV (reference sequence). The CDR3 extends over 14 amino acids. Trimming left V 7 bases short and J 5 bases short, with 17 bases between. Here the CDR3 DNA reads TGTGCCAGCAAACCCTTACAGGGAGCATATGGCTACACCTTC. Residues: CASKPLQGAYGYTF.

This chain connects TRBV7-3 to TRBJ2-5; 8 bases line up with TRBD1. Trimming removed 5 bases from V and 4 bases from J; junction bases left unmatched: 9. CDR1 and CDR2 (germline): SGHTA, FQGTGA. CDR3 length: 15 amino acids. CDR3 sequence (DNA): TGTGCCAGCAGCCCAGGGGGCGCAGGTGTAGAGACCCAGTACTTC. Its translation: CASSPGGAGVETQYF.

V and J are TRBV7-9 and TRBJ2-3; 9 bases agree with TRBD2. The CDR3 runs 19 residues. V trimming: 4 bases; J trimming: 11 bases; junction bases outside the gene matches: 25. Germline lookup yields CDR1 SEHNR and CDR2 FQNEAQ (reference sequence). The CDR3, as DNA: TGTGCCAGCAGCTCGCCGAGGGGTAGCGGGGGCGTGGGGCCGATTAAGCAGTATTTT. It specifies CASSSPRGSGGVGPIKQYF.

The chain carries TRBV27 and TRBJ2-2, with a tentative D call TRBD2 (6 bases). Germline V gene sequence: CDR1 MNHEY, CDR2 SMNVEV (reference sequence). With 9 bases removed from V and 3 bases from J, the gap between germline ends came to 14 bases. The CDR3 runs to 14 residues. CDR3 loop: CASSGTYYTGELFF. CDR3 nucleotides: TGTGCCAGTTCCGGGACTTACTACACCGGGGAGCTGTTTTTT.

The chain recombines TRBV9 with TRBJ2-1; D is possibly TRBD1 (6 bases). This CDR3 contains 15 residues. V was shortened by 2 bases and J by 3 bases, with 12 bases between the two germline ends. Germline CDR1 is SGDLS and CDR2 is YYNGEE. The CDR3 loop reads CASSVTGNVYNEQFF. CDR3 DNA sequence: TGTGCCAGCAGCGTCACAGGGAACGTCTACAATGAGCAGTTCTTC.

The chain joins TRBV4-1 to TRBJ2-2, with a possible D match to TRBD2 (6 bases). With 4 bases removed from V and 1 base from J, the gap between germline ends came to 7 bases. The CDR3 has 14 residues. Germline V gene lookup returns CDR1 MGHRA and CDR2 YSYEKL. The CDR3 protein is CASSLRGNTGELFF. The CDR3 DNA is TGCGCCAGCAGCCTGCGGGGGAACACCGGGGAGCTGTTTTTT.

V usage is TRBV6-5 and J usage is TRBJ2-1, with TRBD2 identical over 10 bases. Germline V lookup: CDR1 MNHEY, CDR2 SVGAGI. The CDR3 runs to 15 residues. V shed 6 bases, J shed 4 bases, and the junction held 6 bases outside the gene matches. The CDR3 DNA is TGTGCCAGCAGCCCTAGCGGGAGCTCATACAATGAGCAGTTCTTC. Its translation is CASSPSGSSYNEQFF.

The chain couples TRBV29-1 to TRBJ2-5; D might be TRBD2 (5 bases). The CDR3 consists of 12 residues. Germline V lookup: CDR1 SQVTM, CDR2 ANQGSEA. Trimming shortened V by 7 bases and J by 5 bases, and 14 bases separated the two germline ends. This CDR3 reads CSAEGSGETQYF. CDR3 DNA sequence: TGCAGCGCCGAGGGTTCAGGCGAGACCCAGTACTTC.

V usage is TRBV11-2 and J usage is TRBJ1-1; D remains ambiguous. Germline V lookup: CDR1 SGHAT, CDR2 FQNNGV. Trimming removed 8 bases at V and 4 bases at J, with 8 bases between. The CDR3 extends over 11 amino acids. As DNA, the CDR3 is TGTGCCAGCTACTCCCGCACTGAAGCTTTCTTT. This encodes CASYSRTEAFF.